The rows below give T cell receptor beta chains drawn from one sample of a study of blood T cell repertoires in COVID-19. Profiling relied on immunoSEQ multiplex PCR, and the TCRdb table lists in-frame clones only, not all of them. The sample has around 300,000 clones; more than 80% are singletons. The sample taken for sequencing was peripheral blood. Receptor source: a middle-aged woman with acute or convalescent COVID-19. Both conserved end residues are part of each CDR3. The D gene is left open where the match is weak. For some rows the clone size is stated as once, few or many, or as a class when expanded; others skip it.

j_call: TRBJ1-2; d_call: TRBD1; v_call: TRBV9; clone_size: few; cdr3_aa: CASSVGQGNYGYTF; cdr3_nt: TGTGCCAGCAGCGTAGGACAGGGTAACTATGGCTACACCTTC
j_call: TRBJ1-2; d_call: -; v_call: TRBV29-1; clone_size: -; cdr3_aa: CSVGPSGEDYGYTF; cdr3_nt: TGCAGCGTTGGACCCTCGGGGGAGGACTATGGCTACACCTTC
j_call: TRBJ1-1; d_call: -; v_call: TRBV5-1; clone_size: -; cdr3_aa: CASSFIGTEAFF; cdr3_nt: TGCGCCAGCAGCTTCATCGGGACTGAAGCTTTCTTT
j_call: TRBJ1-4; d_call: -; v_call: TRBV7-9; clone_size: -; cdr3_aa: CASSQDSLSFEKLFF; cdr3_nt: TGTGCCAGCAGCCAGGACAGCCTGAGCTTCGAAAAACTGTTTTTT
j_call: TRBJ1-5; d_call: -; v_call: TRBV9; clone_size: -; cdr3_aa: CASGTGNQPQHF; cdr3_nt: TGTGCCAGCGGTACGGGCAATCAGCCCCAGCATTTT
j_call: TRBJ1-4; d_call: TRBD1; v_call: TRBV2; clone_size: -; cdr3_aa: CASKADRVGINEKLFF; cdr3_nt: TGTGCCAGCAAGGCGGACAGGGTGGGGATTAATGAAAAACTGTTTTTT
j_call: TRBJ1-4; d_call: -; v_call: TRBV19; clone_size: few; cdr3_aa: CASSLGLLNEKLFF; cdr3_nt: TGTGCCAGTAGTCTGGGGCTCTTAAATGAAAAACTGTTTTTT
j_call: TRBJ1-4; d_call: TRBD1; v_call: TRBV9; clone_size: -; cdr3_aa: CASSATGGLANEKLFF; cdr3_nt: TGTGCCAGCAGCGCGACAGGGGGGTTGGCTAATGAAAAACTGTTTTTT
j_call: TRBJ1-5; d_call: -; v_call: TRBV12-3/TRBV12-4; clone_size: -; cdr3_aa: CASSHTGGQPQHF; cdr3_nt: TGTGCCAGCAGTCACACGGGGGGCCAGCCCCAGCATTTT
j_call: TRBJ1-2; d_call: -; v_call: TRBV19; clone_size: many; cdr3_aa: CASSIGQGGHGYTF; cdr3_nt: TGTGCCAGTAGTATTGGGCAGGGAGGGCATGGCTACACCTTC
j_call: TRBJ2-1; d_call: TRBD1; v_call: TRBV29-1; clone_size: -; cdr3_aa: CSVRPGQGRNEQFF; cdr3_nt: TGCAGCGTCCGCCCGGGACAGGGTAGGAATGAGCAGTTCTTC
j_call: TRBJ1-1; d_call: TRBD1; v_call: TRBV6-5; clone_size: -; cdr3_aa: CASSTGGYANTEAFF; cdr3_nt: TGTGCCAGCAGCACAGGGGGCTATGCGAACACTGAAGCTTTCTTT
j_call: TRBJ2-5; d_call: -; v_call: TRBV18; clone_size: -; cdr3_aa: CASTSDSKKETQYF; cdr3_nt: TGTGCCAGCACCTCGGACAGCAAAAAAGAGACCCAGTACTTC
j_call: TRBJ1-6; d_call: -; v_call: TRBV4-1; clone_size: -; cdr3_aa: CASRQQVGNSPLHF; cdr3_nt: TGCGCCAGCAGACAACAGGTTGGGAATTCACCCCTCCACTTT
j_call: TRBJ1-6; d_call: TRBD1; v_call: TRBV5-1; clone_size: -; cdr3_aa: CASSPGTANNSPLHF; cdr3_nt: TGCGCCAGCAGCCCGGGGACAGCCAATAATTCACCCCTCCACTTT
j_call: TRBJ1-4; d_call: -; v_call: TRBV27; clone_size: once; cdr3_aa: CASSFSRNEKLFF; cdr3_nt: TGTGCCAGCAGTTTCTCCCGTAATGAAAAACTGTTTTTT
j_call: TRBJ1-1; d_call: TRBD1; v_call: TRBV6-5; clone_size: once; cdr3_aa: CASGWTGGDTEAFF; cdr3_nt: TGTGCCAGCGGGTGGACAGGGGGTGACACTGAAGCTTTCTTT
j_call: TRBJ1-2; d_call: TRBD1; v_call: TRBV10-3; clone_size: -; cdr3_aa: CAIKALTGGDGYTF; cdr3_nt: TGTGCCATCAAGGCCCTCACAGGGGGCGATGGCTACACCTTC
j_call: TRBJ1-6; d_call: -; v_call: TRBV27; clone_size: few; cdr3_aa: CASSPSWGPAPLSLHF; cdr3_nt: TGTGCCAGCAGTCCCTCCTGGGGGCCGGCCCCCCTTTCTCTCCACTTT
j_call: TRBJ1-1; d_call: TRBD1; v_call: TRBV7-8; clone_size: -; cdr3_aa: CASSHGRDRVNTEAFF; cdr3_nt: TGTGCCAGCAGCCACGGACGGGACAGAGTGAACACTGAAGCTTTCTTT
j_call: TRBJ1-1; d_call: -; v_call: TRBV3-1/TRBV3-2; clone_size: -; cdr3_aa: CASSPYSGVNAEAFF; cdr3_nt: TGTGCCAGCAGCCCTTATTCAGGGGTTAACGCTGAAGCTTTCTTT
j_call: TRBJ1-2; d_call: -; v_call: TRBV5-1; clone_size: -; cdr3_aa: CASSFGEDAYGYTF; cdr3_nt: TGCGCCAGCAGCTTTGGGGAGGATGCATATGGCTACACCTTC
j_call: TRBJ1-2; d_call: -; v_call: TRBV4-1; clone_size: -; cdr3_aa: CASSQAGSYGYTF; cdr3_nt: TGCGCCAGCAGCCAAGCGGGGAGCTATGGCTACACCTTC
j_call: TRBJ1-2; d_call: TRBD1; v_call: TRBV12-3/TRBV12-4; clone_size: -; cdr3_aa: CASGDRGRYGYTF; cdr3_nt: TGTGCCAGCGGGGACAGGGGACGCTATGGCTACACCTTC
j_call: TRBJ2-3; d_call: -; v_call: TRBV12-3/TRBV12-4; clone_size: -; cdr3_aa: CASNSEFTDTQYF; cdr3_nt: TGTGCCAGCAACTCCGAATTCACAGATACGCAGTATTTT